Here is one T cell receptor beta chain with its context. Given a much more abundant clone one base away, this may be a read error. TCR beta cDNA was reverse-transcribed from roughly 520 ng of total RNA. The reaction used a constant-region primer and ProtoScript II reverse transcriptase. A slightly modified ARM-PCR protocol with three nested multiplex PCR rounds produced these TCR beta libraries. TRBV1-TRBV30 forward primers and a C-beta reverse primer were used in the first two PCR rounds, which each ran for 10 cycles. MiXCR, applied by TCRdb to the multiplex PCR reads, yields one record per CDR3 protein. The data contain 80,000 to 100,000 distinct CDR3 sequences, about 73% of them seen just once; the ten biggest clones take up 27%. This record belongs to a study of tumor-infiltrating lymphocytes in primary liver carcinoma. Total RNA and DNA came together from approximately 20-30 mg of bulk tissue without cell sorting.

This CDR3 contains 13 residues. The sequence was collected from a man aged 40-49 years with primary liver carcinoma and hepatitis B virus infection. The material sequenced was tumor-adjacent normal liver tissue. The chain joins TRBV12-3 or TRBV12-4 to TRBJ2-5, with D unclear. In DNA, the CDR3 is TGTGCCTGCAGACCCCCGGGTGTGGAGACCCAGTACTTC. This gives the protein CACRPPGVETQYF.